This T cell receptor beta chain comes out of a study of siplizumab effects on memory and regulatory T cells. Study-wide results and caveats: Tracing alloreactive clones into unstimulated subsets worked for only a minor fraction of them. Versus roughly 27% in controls, the mappable alloreactive CD4+ clones averaged roughly 69% Treg-derived with siplizumab.

In the case of this clone: Its antigen remains unknown.

The germline gives CDR1 KGHSH, CDR2 LQKENI. V lost 2 bases and J 7 bases, leaving 15 bases between the germline ends. The CDR3 consists of 14 residues. This table comes from immunoSEQ multiplex PCR, and its TCRdb copy is limited to in-frame clones, with some not included. In the table there are about 120,000 clones, roughly 94% of which are singletons. The sequence derives from a human donor in good health. Specimen: non-Treg CD4+ T cells sorted from blood. The gene calls are TRBV18 and TRBJ2-7, with D maybe TRBD2 (7 bases). The CDR3 sequence: CASSPAGAPGEQYF. CDR3 coding DNA: TGTGCCAGCTCACCAGCGGGGGCTCCGGGAGAGCAGTACTTC.